Listed here are 12 T cell receptor beta chains from one sample, sequenced in a study of blood T cell repertoires in COVID-19. This table comes from immunoSEQ multiplex PCR, and its TCRdb copy is limited to in-frame clones, with some not included. The sample contains about 70,000 clones, around 87% of which appear only once. The sequenced sample was peripheral blood. The receptor set was obtained from a woman under 30 with acute or convalescent COVID-19.

V is TRBV5-1 and J is TRBJ2-7; D unclear. Trimming removed 0 bases from V and 4 bases from J, with 14 bases in between. The CDR3 loop spans 15 amino acids. Germline lookup yields CDR1 SGHRS and CDR2 YFSETQ. This chain's CDR3 is CASSLGYAQIYEQYF. In nucleotides, the CDR3 is TGCGCCAGCAGCTTGGGATATGCCCAGATATACGAGCAGTACTTC.

This clone was observed a single time. This chain connects TRBV5-1 to TRBJ2-3; 10 positions agree with TRBD2. This CDR3 region has 14 residues. Losses at the gene ends were 2 bases for V and 5 bases for J; bases not matched to a gene: 2. Germline lookup yields CDR1 SGHRS and CDR2 YFSETQ. CDR3 bases: TGCGCCAGCAGCTTTAGCGGGGGGCGAGATACGCAGTATTTT. Translated: CASSFSGGRDTQYF.

This chain links TRBV5-5 with TRBJ2-7, with D maybe TRBD1 (6 bases). V lost 0 bases and J lost 2, with 12 bases in between. The CDR3 has 15 amino acids. Germline CDR1 reads SGHKS; CDR2 reads YYEKEE (reference sequence). The CDR3 here is CASSLAGNRAYEQYF. The CDR3 region has the DNA TGTGCCAGCAGCTTGGCCGGTAACAGGGCCTACGAGCAGTACTTC.

V is TRBV7-2 and J is TRBJ2-3, with TRBD1 as a possible D gene (7 bases). Germline V CDR1 and CDR2: SGHTA, FQGNSA. V was shortened by 0 bases and J by 2 bases, with 15 bases between the two germline ends. The CDR3 is 17 amino acids. CDR3 sequence: CASSLAEGQSFTDTQYF. The CDR3 coding sequence is TGTGCCAGCAGCTTAGCGGAGGGACAGAGCTTCACAGATACGCAGTATTTT.

This sequence joins TRBV19 and TRBJ2-1; TRBD1 matches at 9 bases. CDR1 is LNHDA and CDR2 is SQIVND in the germline V gene (reference sequence). This CDR3 region has 17 residues. V lost 4 bases to trimming and J lost 4 bases; unmatched junction nucleotides: 11. This CDR3 reads CASSTSATGGGYNEQFF. Written as DNA, the CDR3 is TGTGCCAGTAGTACGTCAGCTACAGGGGGCGGGTACAATGAGCAGTTCTTC.

The V call is TRBV5-6, the J call TRBJ2-3, with TRBD1 matching over 9 bases. With 2 bases clipped from V and 0 bases from J, the junction kept 4 bases outside the gene matches. Per germline, CDR1 SGHDT and CDR2 YYEEEE. This CDR3 contains 16 residues. The CDR3 here is CASSFLGQGSTDTQYF. Here the CDR3 DNA reads TGTGCCAGCAGCTTCCTGGGACAGGGAAGCACAGATACGCAGTATTTT.

This clone has only a few counts. The chain is built from TRBV27 and TRBJ1-5; 7 bases map to TRBD1. The junction had 5 bases not matched to a gene; V was cut back by 5 bases and J by 1 base. The CDR3 totals 15 residues. Germline V gives CDR1 MNHEY, CDR2 SMNVEV (reference sequence). Written as DNA, the CDR3 is TGTGCCAGCAGTCCACAGGGACAGAGCAATCAGCCCCAGCATTTT. It specifies CASSPQGQSNQPQHF.

The chain employs TRBV15 and TRBJ2-7; D ambiguous. Trimming left V 0 bases short and J 5 bases short, with 11 bases between. The CDR3 is made up of 14 amino acids. Germline CDR1 is LNHNV and CDR2 is YYDKDF (reference sequence). In nucleotides, the CDR3 is TGTGCCACCAGCAGAGATTTGACTTCAAACGAGCAGTACTTC. This gives the protein CATSRDLTSNEQYF.

In its sample, this clone was seen once. The chain has TRBV19 and TRBJ2-1, with 10 positions matching TRBD1. The CDR3 consists of 16 residues. Germline CDR1 reads LNHDA; CDR2 reads SQIVND (reference sequence). V lost 3 bases, J lost 4 bases, and 6 bases stayed unmatched. CDR3 DNA sequence: TGTGCCAGTAGTATCCTACCGGGACAGGGGTACAATGAGCAGTTCTTC. Encoded protein: CASSILPGQGYNEQFF. The full variable domain, in which reference TRBV19 and TRBJ2-1 provide the parts outside the CDR3, is DGGITQSPKYLFRKEGQNVTLSCEQNLNHDAMYWYRQDPGQGLRLIYYSQIVNDFQKGDIAEGYSVSREKKESFPLTVTSAQKNPTAFYLCASSILPGQGYNEQFFGPGTRLTVL.

The V and J genes are TRBV2 and TRBJ1-2; D is undetermined. The CDR3 contains 16 residues. The germline V and J ends were trimmed by 6 bases and 3 bases, with 20 bases remaining between them. Germline-derived CDR1 and CDR2 are SNHLY and FYNNEI. This chain's CDR3 is CASSDVRRTLHYGYTF. The CDR3 DNA is TGTGCCAGCAGCGATGTTCGTAGGACTCTGCACTATGGCTACACCTTC.

This chain joins TRBV27 and TRBJ2-7, with 8 bases lining up with TRBD1. Trimming at V came to 5 bases and at J to 4 bases, leaving 4 bases not matched to a gene. The CDR3 spans 13 residues. The germline gives CDR1 MNHEY, CDR2 SMNVEV (reference sequence). The CDR3, as DNA: TGTGCCAGCAGTGCCGGACAGGGATACGAGCAGTACTTC. Amino acid sequence: CASSAGQGYEQYF.

J is TRBJ2-2 and V is TRBV6-5; D remains unclear. Germline V gene sequence: CDR1 MNHEY, CDR2 SVGAGI. The ends were cut back, 4 bases at V and 7 bases at J, with 10 bases in the middle. The CDR3 runs to 13 residues. This CDR3 is CASSSQRGGELFF. The CDR3 DNA sequence: TGTGCCAGCAGTTCTCAGCGAGGCGGGGAGCTGTTTTTT.